The 25 T cell receptor beta chains below all came from one sample that was sequenced in a study of blood T cell repertoires in COVID-19. Sequencing was performed with immunoSEQ multiplex PCR; in TCRdb, only in-frame clones are kept and a portion is missing. Of some 240,000 clones listed, around 80% are singletons. Specimen: PBMCs or T cells enriched from blood (not recorded which). Receptor source: a man in his thirties or forties with acute COVID-19.

The chain links TRBV5-4 to TRBJ1-1, with 7 bases that match TRBD1. Germline V gene lookup returns CDR1 SGHNT and CDR2 YYREEE (reference sequence). Unmatched junction bases numbered 3, after V lost 3 bases and J lost 4 bases. The CDR3 contains 13 residues. The CDR3 reads CASSSQGGTEAFF. Here the CDR3 DNA reads TGTGCCAGCAGCTCCCAGGGGGGCACTGAAGCTTTCTTT.

The J gene is TRBJ2-3, the V gene TRBV19; 10 bases are a match to TRBD2. The CDR3 sequence is 16 residues long. The germline V gene has CDR1 LNHDA and CDR2 SQIVND (reference sequence). V shed 7 bases and J 6 bases; nucleotides not matched to a gene: 13. The CDR3 DNA sequence: TGTGCCAGTAAAAACGAAGCGGGGGGGCATCAGGATACGCAGTATTTT. Translation gives CASKNEAGGHQDTQYF.

The rearrangement links TRBV28 to TRBJ2-7; 8 nucleotides match TRBD2. This CDR3 is built from 13 residues. CDR1 and CDR2 (germline): MDHEN, SYDVKM. Trimming took 6 bases from V and 3 from J; bases not matched to a gene: 4. CDR3 coding DNA: TGTGCCAGCAGACTCAGCGGGGGCTACGAGCAGTACGTC. It is translated as CASRLSGGYEQYV.

This chain joins TRBV5-1 and TRBJ1-4, with D possibly matching TRBD1 (5 bases). This CDR3 contains 14 residues. V was cut by 3 bases and J by 8 bases, with 14 bases left in between. CDR1 is SGHRS and CDR2 is YFSETQ in the germline V gene. The CDR3 protein is CASSYQGSGEKLFF. DNA for the CDR3: TGCGCCAGCAGCTACCAGGGATCTGGGGAAAAACTGTTTTTT.

V gene TRBV4-2 combines with J gene TRBJ2-3; D remains unclear. Germline-derived CDR1 and CDR2 are LGHNA and YNFKEQ. Trimming pared 5 bases from V and 1 base from J, leaving 7 bases between. This CDR3 spans 13 amino acids. CDR3 nucleotides: TGTGCCAGCAGCGGTCAGGGCACAGATACGCAGTATTTT. This encodes CASSGQGTDTQYF.

The chain employs TRBV6-6 and TRBJ1-5; D might be TRBD1 (5 bases). The CDR3 is made up of 14 amino acids. CDR1 MNHNY and CDR2 SVGAGI come from the germline V gene (reference sequence). The V end lost 7 bases, the J end lost 5 bases, and 15 bases lay between the germline ends. The CDR3 loop is CASTDRPADQPQHF. Here the CDR3 DNA reads TGTGCCAGCACCGACAGACCGGCGGATCAGCCCCAGCATTTT.

The sample holds many counts of this clone. The chain links TRBV28 to TRBJ2-5; the match to TRBD1 covers 7 bases. The CDR3 length is 16 residues. Germline loops: CDR1 MDHEN, CDR2 SYDVKM. J gave up 4 bases and V 5 bases, and 13 bases lay outside the gene matches. CDR3 residues: CASSTLDRLDGETQYF. The CDR3 coding sequence is TGTGCCAGCAGTACCCTGGACAGGTTAGATGGAGAGACCCAGTACTTC.

This clone showed up just a few times. This chain connects TRBV6-5 to TRBJ1-2; a possible D gene is TRBD1 (5 bases). This CDR3 comprises 16 residues. CDR1 is MNHEY, CDR2 SVGAGI, per germline. Trimming shortened V by 0 bases and J by 4 bases, and 15 bases separated the two germline ends. The CDR3 coding sequence is TGTGCCAGCAGTTACTCTTGGGGCAGCTCCTTCTATGGCTACACCTTC. Its protein product is CASSYSWGSSFYGYTF.

The chain uses TRBV2 and TRBJ1-4, with TRBD1 matching over 8 bases. CDR3 length equals 15 residues. The trim removed 3 bases at V and 5 bases at J, leaving 5 bases unmatched. Germline CDR1 SNHLY, CDR2 FYNNEI. Here the CDR3 reads CASSDRGPPNEKLFF. In DNA form, the CDR3 reads TGTGCCAGCAGTGACAGGGGGCCACCAAATGAAAAACTGTTTTTT.

This chain links TRBV15 with TRBJ1-2; unclear D gene. CDR3 length: 14 amino acids. The germline V gene has CDR1 LNHNV and CDR2 YYDKDF (reference sequence). Trimming left V 4 bases short and J 2 bases short, with 11 bases between. CDR3: CATSNEGLNYGYTF. CDR3 bases: TGTGCCACCAGCAATGAGGGCCTGAACTATGGCTACACCTTC.

The V and J genes are TRBV6-6 and TRBJ2-2; 8 bases fit TRBD1. The V and J ends lost 5 bases and 2 bases, in that order; junction bases with no gene match: 10. Looked up from germline, CDR1 is MNHNY and CDR2 is SVGAGI (reference sequence). This CDR3 has 17 residues. CDR3 residues: CASSQIGQGPNTGELFF. CDR3 coding DNA: TGTGCCAGCAGTCAAATAGGACAGGGCCCAAACACCGGGGAGCTGTTTTTT.

This clone was counted only a few times. The chain carries TRBV9 and TRBJ1-1; the match to TRBD1 covers 8 bases. V was pared by 4 bases and J by 1 base, with 6 bases of the junction left unmatched. This CDR3 has 15 amino acids. CDR1 and CDR2 from the germline V gene are SGDLS and YYNGEE. The CDR3 DNA sequence: TGTGCCAGCAGCCTTCTGGACAGGGCGAACACTGAAGCTTTCTTT. Protein product: CASSLLDRANTEAFF.

This chain links TRBV7-9 with TRBJ1-5; TRBD1 agrees at 9 bases. The CDR3 runs 15 residues. Germline CDR1 and CDR2: SEHNR and FQNEAQ (reference sequence). The V gene end was trimmed by 4 bases and the J gene end by 7 bases; junction bases not matched to a gene: 8. CDR3 coding DNA: TGTGCCAGCAGCTCGGGGACAGGGTTTGTACAGCCCCAGCATTTT. The encoded protein is CASSSGTGFVQPQHF. The variable domain in full, completed from reference TRBV7-9 and TRBJ1-5, reads DTGVSQNPRHKITKRGQNVTFRCDPISEHNRLYWYRQTLGQGPEFLTYFQNEAQLEKSRLLSDRFSAERPKGSFSTLEIQRTEQGDSAMYLCASSSGTGFVQPQHFGDGTRLSIL.

The chain employs TRBV9 and TRBJ2-1; 9 bases are shared with TRBD2. With V trimmed by 0 bases and J by 3 bases, 7 bases remained unmatched. There are 17 residues in the CDR3. Looked up from germline, CDR1 is SGDLS and CDR2 is YYNGEE. CDR3 DNA: TGTGCCAGCAGCGTAGATCCTCCTAGCGGGATCTACAATGAGCAGTTCTTC. This codes for CASSVDPPSGIYNEQFF.

V gene TRBV30 combines with J gene TRBJ2-1, with D maybe TRBD1 (5 bases). The germline CDR1 and CDR2 sequences are GTSNPN and SVGIG (reference sequence). Trimming removed 5 bases from V and 5 bases from J, with 10 bases in between. There are 12 residues in the CDR3. For the CDR3, the DNA is TGTGCCTGGGGGGCAGGGAACAATGAGCAGTTCTTC. This codes for CAWGAGNNEQFF.

This sequence joins TRBV19 and TRBJ1-5; 10 nucleotides match TRBD1. Germline V gene data show CDR1 as LNHDA and CDR2 as SQIVND (reference sequence). V was clipped by 3 bases and J by 7 bases; unmatched bases: 6. CDR3 length: 15 residues. This CDR3 reads CASSMGRQGAQPQHF. The CDR3 DNA reads TGTGCCAGTAGTATGGGAAGACAGGGGGCCCAGCCCCAGCATTTT.

V and J are TRBV9 and TRBJ2-5; D may be TRBD2 (5 bases). Germline CDR1 reads SGDLS; CDR2 reads YYNGEE. The CDR3 spans 13 residues. Trimming removed 0 bases at V and 3 bases at J, with 6 bases between. The CDR3 DNA follows: TGTGCCAGCAGCGTAGGAGGGAAAGAGACCCAGTACTTC. It codes for CASSVGGKETQYF.

The CDR3 nucleotides are TGCGCCAGCAGCCGGACAGGAGATACGCAGTATTTT. This translates into CASSRTGDTQYF. The chain couples TRBV4-1 to TRBJ2-3; 7 positions agree with TRBD1. CDR1 is MGHRA and CDR2 is YSYEKL in the germline V gene. The ends lost 4 bases at V and 5 bases at J; junction bases unmatched: 0. This CDR3 spans 12 amino acids.

This chain uses TRBV7-9 with TRBJ1-5, with a tentative D call TRBD1 (5 bases). The V gene lost 1 base and the J gene lost 4 bases, with 14 bases spanning the gap. This CDR3 comprises 16 residues. Germline-derived CDR1 and CDR2 are SEHNR and FQNEAQ (reference sequence). DNA for the CDR3: TGTGCCAGCAGCTTAGGGGCTCGGGGGGGAAATCAGCCCCAGCATTTT. Protein product: CASSLGARGGNQPQHF.

The chain couples TRBV27 to TRBJ1-6; D possibly corresponds to TRBD1 (6 bases). Germline CDR1 MNHEY, CDR2 SMNVEV (reference sequence). V was trimmed by 6 bases and J by 7 bases, leaving 16 bases between them. This CDR3 is built from 15 residues. CDR3 sequence reads: CASRSTGQRNSPLHF. The CDR3 DNA is TGTGCCAGCAGGTCTACCGGACAGCGAAATTCACCCCTCCACTTT.

V gene TRBV19 combines with J gene TRBJ1-6, with 10 nucleotides matching TRBD1. The CDR3 spans 13 residues. Germline CDR1 reads LNHDA; CDR2 reads SQIVND (reference sequence). V lost 9 bases, J lost 10 bases, and 6 bases stayed unmatched. The CDR3, as DNA: TGTGCCAGCCAGGACAGGGGGGGGTCACCCCTCCACTTT. The encoded protein is CASQDRGGSPLHF.

The V call is TRBV18, the J call TRBJ1-2; tentatively, D is TRBD1 (5 bases). The V gene lost 3 bases and the J gene lost 8 bases, with 22 bases spanning the gap. CDR1 is KGHSH and CDR2 is LQKENI in the germline V gene. The CDR3 runs 16 residues. The chain's CDR3 is CASSPIPRQGGGGYTF. The CDR3 region has the DNA TGTGCCAGCTCACCGATACCCCGGCAGGGTGGTGGCGGCTACACCTTC.

The chain recombines TRBV27 with TRBJ1-6; D remains unclear. Trimming cost V 6 bases and J 4 bases, with 4 bases left between them. CDR3 length: 12 residues. Germline CDR1 and CDR2: MNHEY and SMNVEV (reference sequence). The CDR3 sequence is CASSLYNSPLHF. CDR3 sequence (DNA): TGTGCCAGCAGCCTTTATAATTCACCCCTCCACTTT.

This clone has more than one count but fewer than ten. The V and J genes are TRBV2 and TRBJ1-6, with 7 bases identical to TRBD1. V dropped 6 bases and J dropped 5; count of bases not matched to a gene: 4. The CDR3 has 14 amino acids. Germline V lookup: CDR1 SNHLY, CDR2 FYNNEI. CDR3 DNA: TGTGCCAGCAGGTGGGGACAGAATAATTCACCCCTCCACTTT. As protein: CASRWGQNNSPLHF.

This chain joins TRBV30 and TRBJ1-5; no firm D call. This CDR3 contains 13 residues. Trimming shortened V by 2 bases and J by 4 bases, and 9 bases separated the two germline ends. Germline values: CDR1 GTSNPN, CDR2 SVGIG (reference sequence). CDR3 in DNA: TGTGCCTGGAGTCGAACCGCGAATCAGCCCCAGCATTTT. It translates to CAWSRTANQPQHF. The entire variable domain, with the rest obtained from reference TRBV30 and TRBJ1-5, is as follows: SQTIHQWPATLVQPVGSPLSLECTVEGTSNPNLYWYRQAAGRGLQLLFYSVGIGQISSEVPQNLSASRPQDRQFILSSKKLLLSDSGFYLCAWSRTANQPQHFGDGTRLSIL.